This T cell receptor (beta chain) was retrieved from a study of blood T cell repertoires in COVID-19. The wider study: The cDNA or gDNA used as material had been derived from T cells, B-cell-depleted T cells, or PBMCs.

Measured with immunoSEQ multiplex PCR; TCRdb has only the in-frame clones, and not every one. Of about 100,000 clones listed, roughly 88% are singletons. Germline-derived CDR1 and CDR2 are MNHEY and SVGEGT. This CDR3 has 11 amino acids. V was trimmed by 5 bases and J by 8 bases, leaving 9 bases between them. The rearrangement joins TRBV6-2 or TRBV6-3 to TRBJ1-2; D is ambiguous. Sequenced: peripheral blood. This sequence originates from a human donor in a cohort sampled during active COVID-19. CDR3 nucleotides: TGTGCCAGCAGTCCGCCGGGAGGCTACACCTTC. Its translation is CASSPPGGYTF.